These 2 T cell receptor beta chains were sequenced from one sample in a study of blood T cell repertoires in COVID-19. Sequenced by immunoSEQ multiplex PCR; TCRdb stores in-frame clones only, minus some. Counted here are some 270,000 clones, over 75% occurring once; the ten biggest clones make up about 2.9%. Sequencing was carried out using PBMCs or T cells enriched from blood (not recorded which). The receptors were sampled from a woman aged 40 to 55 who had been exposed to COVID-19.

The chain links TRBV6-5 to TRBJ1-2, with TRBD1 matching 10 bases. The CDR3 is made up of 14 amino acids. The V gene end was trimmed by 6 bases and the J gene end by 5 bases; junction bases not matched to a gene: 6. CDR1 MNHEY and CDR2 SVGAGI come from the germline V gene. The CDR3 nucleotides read TGTGCCAGCAGACCGGGACAGGGGATTTATGGCTACACCTTC. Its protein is CASRPGQGIYGYTF.

Written as DNA, the CDR3 is TGTGCCAGCAGTTACCGGGGACAGGGACCCACTGAAGCTTTCTTT. Its protein is CASSYRGQGPTEAFF. J is TRBJ1-1 and V is TRBV6-5, with TRBD1 matching 9 bases. V was clipped by 2 bases and J by 4 bases; unmatched bases: 5. The CDR3 totals 15 residues. CDR1 and CDR2 (germline): MNHEY, SVGAGI.